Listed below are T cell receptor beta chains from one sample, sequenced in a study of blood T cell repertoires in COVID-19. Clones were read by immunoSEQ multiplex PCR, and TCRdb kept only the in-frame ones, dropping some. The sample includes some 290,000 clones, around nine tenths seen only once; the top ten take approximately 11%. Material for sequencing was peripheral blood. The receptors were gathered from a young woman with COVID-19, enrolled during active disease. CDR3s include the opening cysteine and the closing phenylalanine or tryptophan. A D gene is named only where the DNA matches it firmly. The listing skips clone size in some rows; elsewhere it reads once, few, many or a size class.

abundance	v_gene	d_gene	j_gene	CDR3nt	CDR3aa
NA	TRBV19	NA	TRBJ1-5	TGTGCCAGTAGTAAGGGGCAAAGAAGCAATCAGCCCCAGCATTTT	CASSKGQRSNQPQHF
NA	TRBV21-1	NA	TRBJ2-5	TGTGCCAGCAGCAATAGGGGGACCCAGTACTTC	CASSNRGTQYF
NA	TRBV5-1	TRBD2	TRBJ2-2	TGCGCCAGCAGCTTGGCACTAGCGGGAGAGTACACCGGGGAGCTGTTTTTT	CASSLALAGEYTGELFF
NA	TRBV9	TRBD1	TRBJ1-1	TGTGCCAGCAGCCCCCGTCTAGGGGGCTCGTCTGAAGCTTTCTTT	CASSPRLGGSSEAFF
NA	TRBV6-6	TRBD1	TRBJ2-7	TGTGCCAGCACCTATAGGGACAGTGATTACGAGCAGTACTTC	CASTYRDSDYEQYF
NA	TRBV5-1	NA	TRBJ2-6	TGCGCCAGCGGAGTTAGTGGGGCCAACGTCCTGACTTTC	CASGVSGANVLTF
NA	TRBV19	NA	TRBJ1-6	TGTGCCAGTAGGCCCGAAGGGGATTCACCCCTCCACTTT	CASRPEGDSPLHF
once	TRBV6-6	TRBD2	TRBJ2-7	TGTGCCAGCTCGGAGACTAGCGGGTACGAGCAGTACTTC	CASSETSGYEQYF
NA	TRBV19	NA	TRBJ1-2	TGTGCCAGTAGTATCGAAGGATTGACAGGAGGCTACACCTTC	CASSIEGLTGGYTF
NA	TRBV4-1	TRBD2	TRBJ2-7	TGCGCCAGCAGCCTCCTAGCGGGAGGGCCCCACGAGCAGTACTTC	CASSLLAGGPHEQYF
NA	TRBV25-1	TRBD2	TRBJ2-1	TGTGCCAGCCGTGCAAGCGGGAGGGGCTACAATGAGCAGTTCTTC	CASRASGRGYNEQFF
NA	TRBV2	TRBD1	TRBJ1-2	TGTGCCACTGAGTCGGACAGGGAGACTGGCTACACCTTC	CATESDRETGYTF
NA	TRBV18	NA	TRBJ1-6	TGTGCCAGCTCACCGGGAGGCGATTCACCCCTCCACTTT	CASSPGGDSPLHF
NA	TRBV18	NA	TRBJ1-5	TGTGCCAGCTCACCTTCCAGGGAGGGCAATCAGCCCCAGCATTTT	CASSPSREGNQPQHF
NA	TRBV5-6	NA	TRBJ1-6	TGTGCCAGCAGCCGGGATTGGGGGGTTAAGCATAATTCACCCCTCCACTTT	CASSRDWGVKHNSPLHF
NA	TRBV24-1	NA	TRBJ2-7	TGTGCCACCAGTGATTTGGGGGGGAGTCAGTACTTC	CATSDLGGSQYF
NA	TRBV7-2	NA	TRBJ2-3	TGTGCCAGCAGCGTCGCCCCGGGACTGAACACAGATACGCAGTATTTT	CASSVAPGLNTDTQYF
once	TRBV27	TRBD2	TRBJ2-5	TGTGCCAGCGGCCTAGCGGGAGGAGGGGAGACCCAGTACTTC	CASGLAGGGETQYF
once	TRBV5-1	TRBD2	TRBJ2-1	TGCGCCAGCAGCACCGGGACTAGCGCGTACAATGAGCAGTTCTTC	CASSTGTSAYNEQFF
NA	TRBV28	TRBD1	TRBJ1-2	TGTGCCAGCAGTTTATCCGGACAGGGGAACTATGGCTACACCTTC	CASSLSGQGNYGYTF
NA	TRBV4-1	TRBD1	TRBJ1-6	TGCGCCAGCAGCCAAGCGGGGACAGCCGAACCTTCACCCCTCCACTTT	CASSQAGTAEPSPLHF
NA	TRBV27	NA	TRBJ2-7	TGTGCCAGCAGGAGAGGCCCTCCGGGCTCCTACGAGCAGTACTTC	CASRRGPPGSYEQYF
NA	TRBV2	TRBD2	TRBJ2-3	TGTGCCAGCAGTGAAAGCGGGAGGGCCACAGATACGCAGTATTTT	CASSESGRATDTQYF
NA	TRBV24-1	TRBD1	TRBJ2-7	TGTGCCACCAGTGATGACAGGGATCATGGTTCCTACGAGCAGTACTTC	CATSDDRDHGSYEQYF
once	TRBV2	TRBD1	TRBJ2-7	TGTGCCAGCACCAACCGGGACAGGGGCTACGAGCAGTACTTC	CASTNRDRGYEQYF
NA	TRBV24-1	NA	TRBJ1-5	TGTGCCACCAGTGAAGCGGGGGGCTTCGGGCCCCAGCATTTT	CATSEAGGFGPQHF
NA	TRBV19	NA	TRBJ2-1	TGTGCCAGTAGTATGGGCTCTCCCCCCGGGCAGTTCTTC	CASSMGSPPGQFF
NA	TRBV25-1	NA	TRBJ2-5	TGTGCCAGCAGTCTAACGGGGGCCCAGTACTTC	CASSLTGAQYF
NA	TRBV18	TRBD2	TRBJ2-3	TGTGCCAGCCGGACTAGCGGGACCTCCACAGATACGCAGTATTTT	CASRTSGTSTDTQYF
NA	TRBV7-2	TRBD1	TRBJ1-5	TGTGCCAGCAGCCGGACAGGCGGCCTCAATCAGCCCCAGCATTTT	CASSRTGGLNQPQHF
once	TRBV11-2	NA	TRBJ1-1	TGTGCCAGCAGCTCGGACAGGAACACTGAAGCTTTCTTT	CASSSDRNTEAFF
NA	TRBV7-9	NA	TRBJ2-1	TGTGCCAGCAGCTTAGCGGAAGTCAGGCCCAATGAGCAGTTCTTC	CASSLAEVRPNEQFF
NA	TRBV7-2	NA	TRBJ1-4	TGTGCCAGCAGCTCCGGCCCGAGCGGTGAAAAACTGTTTTTT	CASSSGPSGEKLFF
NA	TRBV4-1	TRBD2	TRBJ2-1	TGCGCCAGCAGCCAAGATTGGACTAGCGTCGATGAGCAGTTCTTC	CASSQDWTSVDEQFF
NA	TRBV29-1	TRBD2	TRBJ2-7	TGCAGCGTTGCCGAACTAGCGGGAGCGGGGGAGCAGTACTTC	CSVAELAGAGEQYF
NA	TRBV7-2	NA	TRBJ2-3	TGTGCCAGCAGGCCCACCAGCGGGACAGATACGCAGTATTTT	CASRPTSGTDTQYF
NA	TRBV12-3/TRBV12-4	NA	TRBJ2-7	TGTGCCAGCAGTTTAGGCCCGTCGGGCGAGCAGTACTTC	CASSLGPSGEQYF
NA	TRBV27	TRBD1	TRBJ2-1	TGTGCCAGCAGTCCCGGCCCGGGACAGGGGTCTAGTCAGTCCTACAATGAGCAGTTCTTC	CASSPGPGQGSSQSYNEQFF
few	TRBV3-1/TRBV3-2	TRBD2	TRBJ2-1	TGTGCCAGCAGCCAAGGATATCGCGGGAGGATGTTCTTC	CASSQGYRGRMFF
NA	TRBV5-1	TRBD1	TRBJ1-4	TGCGCCAGCAGCCAAACCGGGACAGGGAACGAAAAACTGTTTTTT	CASSQTGTGNEKLFF
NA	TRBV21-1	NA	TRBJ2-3	TGTGCCAGCAGCAATAGTCACAGGCTAAACACAGATACGCAGTATTTT	CASSNSHRLNTDTQYF
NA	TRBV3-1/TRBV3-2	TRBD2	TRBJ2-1	TGTGCCAGCAGCCTGACTAGCGGGAGTTCCAATGAGCAGTTCTTC	CASSLTSGSSNEQFF
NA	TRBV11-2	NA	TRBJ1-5	TGTGCCAGCAGTTCCGAGGGACTCAATCAGCCCCAGCATTTT	CASSSEGLNQPQHF
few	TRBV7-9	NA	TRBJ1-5	TGTGCCAGCAGCTTAGAGACGGAGGGGATCAATCAGCCCCAGCATTTT	CASSLETEGINQPQHF
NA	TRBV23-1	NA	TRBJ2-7	TGCGCCTGCAGCCTCTCCTACGAGCAGTACTTC	CACSLSYEQYF
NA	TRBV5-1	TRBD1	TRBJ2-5	TGCGCCAGCAGCCTCCGGACAGGGGGCGGGGAGACCCAGTACTTC	CASSLRTGGGETQYF
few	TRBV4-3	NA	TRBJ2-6	TGCGCCAGCAGCCAAGCTGGGCAGGGGTCGTCTGGGGCCAACGTCCTGACTTTC	CASSQAGQGSSGANVLTF
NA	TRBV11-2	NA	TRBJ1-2	TGTGCCAGCAGCTTCCAGGGCGCGCACTATGGCTACACCTTC	CASSFQGAHYGYTF
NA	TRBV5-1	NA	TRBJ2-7	TGCGCCAGCAGCTTGGGCCAACTCGAGCAGTACTTC	CASSLGQLEQYF